This note documents a single TCR beta chain sequence. These data originate in a study of blood T cell repertoires in COVID-19. TCRdb keeps only in-frame clones here, not all; method: immunoSEQ multiplex PCR. The top ten clones hold 9.5% to 15% of a sample with about 210,000 clones, roughly 82% of them seen once. The CDR3 has 18 amino acids. The germline CDR1 and CDR2 sequences are SGHTA and FQGNSA. V lost 2 bases and J lost 3; bases outside the gene matches: 6. Material for sequencing was peripheral blood. The receptor was isolated from a middle-aged woman with acute or convalescent COVID-19. The rearrangement uses TRBV7-2 and TRBJ2-2, with 13 positions matching TRBD2. The CDR3 sequence is CASSLRGLAGQYTGELFF. CDR3 nucleotide sequence: TGTGCCAGCAGCTTACGGGGACTAGCGGGGCAATACACCGGGGAGCTGTTTTTT.